The following is a T cell receptor (beta chain) sequence with its context. Its antigen is unidentified. These data originate in a study of OX40 agonist ivuxolimab in advanced cancers. Looking at the study overall: Every 2 weeks, patients received ivuxolimab intravenously, dosed at 0.01 to 10 mg/kg. Study findings and constraints: The authors did not determine the antigen specificity of the expanded peripheral T cells.

Systemic immunosuppression or autoimmune disease history was grounds to exclude patients. Blood specimens came from baseline, cycle 4 day 1, and cycle 7 day 1. From germline, CDR1 is SGHTA and CDR2 FQGNSA. The CDR3 has 18 amino acids. With 4 bases clipped from V and 6 bases from J, the junction kept 16 bases outside the gene matches. Profiling relied on immunoSEQ multiplex PCR, and the TCRdb table lists in-frame clones only, not all of them. The data hold under 80,000 clones, with 85% to 95% observed a single time. The specimen was CD4+ or CD8+ T cells sorted from blood, collected in a trial of the OX40 agonist ivuxolimab. The sequence was obtained from an adult with an advanced solid tumor such as melanoma, head and neck, liver or kidney cancer. The V call is TRBV7-2, the J call TRBJ2-7, with 12 bases matching TRBD2. CDR3 nucleotide sequence: TGTGCCAGCAGCTCGCGTGCTAGCGGGGGGGCAGGGTCTGGCGAGCAGTACTTC. Translating it yields CASSSRASGGAGSGEQYF.